Listed below are T cell receptor beta chains from one sample, sequenced in a study of CDR3 diversity in severe acne. TCRdb processed the PCR reads anew with MiXCR; each CDR3 protein has one entry. The data contain approximately 80,000 distinct CDR3 sequences, 50% to 65% of them singletons. Sequencing was done on a sample of blood. These receptors all stem from a male donor in good health, without acne. Each CDR3 is given with its conserved first and last residue. D genes are given only for firm matches. For some rows the clone size is stated as once, few or many, or as a class when expanded; others skip it.

d_call	v_call	clone_size	j_call	cdr3_aa	cdr3_nt
TRBD2	TRBV25-1	.	TRBJ2-1	CASSEGASGNNNEQFF	TGTGCCAGCAGTGAAGGAGCTAGCGGAAATAACAATGAGCAGTTCTTC
.	TRBV7-8	few	TRBJ1-6	CASRIGDSPLHF	TGTGCCAGCAGGATAGGGGATTCACCCCTCCACTTT
.	TRBV20-1	many	TRBJ2-2	CSATDRITTGELFF	TGCAGTGCTACGGATAGGATAACGACCGGGGAGCTGTTTTTT
TRBD1	TRBV20-1	.	TRBJ2-7	CSVAGTGSSYEQYF	TGCAGTGTCGCCGGGACAGGGAGCTCCTACGAGCAGTACTTC
TRBD2	TRBV15	few	TRBJ2-7	CATRRDTSGTGEQYF	TGTGCCACCAGAAGAGATACTAGCGGGACGGGAGAGCAGTACTTC
TRBD1	TRBV20-1	few	TRBJ2-7	CSARDPWTGGLRDEQYF	TGCAGTGCTAGAGACCCTTGGACAGGGGGACTTAGGGACGAGCAGTACTTC
TRBD2	TRBV20-1	.	TRBJ2-1	CSARDPSGLYNEQFF	TGCAGTGCTAGAGACCCTAGCGGGTTATACAATGAGCAGTTCTTC
.	TRBV4-2	.	TRBJ2-4	CASSTHELLAKNIQYF	TGTGCCAGCAGCACCCACGAACTGCTAGCCAAAAACATTCAGTACTTC
.	TRBV7-9	.	TRBJ2-5	CASSAFVGAGVETQYF	TGTGCCAGCAGCGCGTTCGTAGGGGCAGGGGTTGAGACCCAGTACTTC
.	TRBV3-1	.	TRBJ1-5	CASSSGQGAKGETQHF	.
.	TRBV20-1	.	TRBJ1-1	CSASVTEEYF	TGCAGTGCTAGTGTCACTGAGGAGTACTTT
.	TRBV29-1	many	TRBJ2-5	CSVEGVRLWETQYF	TGCAGCGTTGAAGGGGTCAGGCTGTGGGAGACCCAGTACTTC
TRBD1	TRBV6-5	many	TRBJ1-4	CASTKQGAQNEKLFF	TGTGCCAGCACCAAACAGGGGGCTCAGAATGAAAAACTGTTTTTT
.	TRBV5-5	.	TRBJ1-2	CASSLIGGVNGYTF	TGTGCCAGCAGCTTGATAGGGGGGGTAAATGGCTACACCTTC
.	TRBV19	.	TRBJ1-6	CASSIVPGNSPLHF	TGTGCCAGTAGTATAGTCCCTGGGAATTCACCCCTCCACTTT
.	TRBV4-1	.	TRBJ1-1	CASSPQAGRRPLNTEAFF	TGCGCCAGCAGCCCCCAGGCCGGCAGGCGGCCACTGAACACTGAAGCTTTCTTT
.	TRBV5-6	.	TRBJ1-1	CASSARNSGEAFF	TGTGCCAGCAGCGCCAGGAACAGCGGTGAAGCTTTCTTT
TRBD2	TRBV7-6	.	TRBJ2-1	CASSPLAGGGNNEQFF	TGTGCCAGCAGCCCACTAGCGGGAGGAGGAAACAATGAGCAGTTCTTC
.	TRBV5-8	many	TRBJ2-3	CASRGQNTDTQYF	TGTGCCAGCAGAGGACAGAACACAGATACGCAGTATTTT
.	TRBV7-9	many	TRBJ2-5	CASSSPWGEETQYF	TGTGCCAGCAGCTCCCCCTGGGGGGAGGAGACCCAGTACTTC
TRBD1	TRBV5-6	.	TRBJ2-1	CASSPGGNEQFF	TGTGCCAGCAGCCCAGGGGGCAATGAGCAGTTCTTC
TRBD2	TRBV9	once	TRBJ2-5	CASSPFGTSGGRETQYF	TGTGCCAGCAGCCCTTTTGGGACTAGCGGGGGACGGGAGACCCAGTACTTC
TRBD2	TRBV6-1	many	TRBJ2-1	CASSGLAGMNNEQFF	TGTGCCAGCAGTGGACTAGCGGGAATGAACAATGAGCAGTTCTTC
.	TRBV30	many	TRBJ2-7	CAWKRQGRSYEQYF	TGTGCCTGGAAGCGCCAGGGGCGCTCCTACGAGCAGTACTTC
.	TRBV7-9	.	TRBJ1-1	CASSLSDRSFAFF	TGTGCCAGCAGCTTATCGGATCGGTCCTTCGCTTTCTTT
TRBD2	TRBV25-1	.	TRBJ2-7	CASSDGSGSSEQYF	TGTGCCAGCAGTGACGGTAGCGGGAGTTCCGAGCAGTACTTC
TRBD1	TRBV4-3	few	TRBJ1-2	CASSSPRLVEGASHGYTF	TGCGCCAGCAGCTCCCCGAGGCTGGTGGAGGGGGCCTCGCATGGCTACACCTTC
TRBD1	TRBV14	once	TRBJ1-4	CASSPGGRVLFF	TGTGCCAGCAGCCCAGGGGGGCGAGTTCTGTTTTTT
TRBD1	TRBV5-1	.	TRBJ2-7	CASSLLQGANEQYF	TGCGCCAGCAGCCTATTACAGGGGGCCAACGAGCAGTACTTC
TRBD2	TRBV2	.	TRBJ2-2	CASRLASTGELFF	TGTGCCAGTAGACTAGCGTCGACCGGGGAGCTGTTTTTT
.	TRBV6-5	.	TRBJ2-1	CASRPHRELYNEQFF	TGTGCCAGCAGACCCCACAGGGAGCTGTACAATGAGCAGTTCTTC
TRBD1	TRBV7-7	.	TRBJ2-1	CASSLGHRDRSYNEQFF	TGTGCTAGCAGCTTAGGACACCGGGACAGGTCTTACAATGAGCAGTTCTTC
TRBD2	TRBV2	medium-sized	TRBJ2-7	CASSVLAGAYEQYF	TGTGCCAGCAGTGTACTAGCGGGAGCGTACGAGCAGTACTTC
.	TRBV12-3/TRBV12-4	many	TRBJ2-3	CASSLFGTDTQYF	TGTGCCAGCAGTTTATTCGGAACAGATACGCAGTATTTT
TRBD1	TRBV20-1	.	TRBJ2-7	CSARAGQGANEQYF	TGCAGTGCTAGAGCAGGACAGGGGGCTAACGAGCAGTACTTC
.	TRBV6-1	many	TRBJ1-5	CASSATGSGQPQHF	TGTGCCAGCAGTGCTACAGGGTCGGGTCAGCCCCAGCATTTT
TRBD2	TRBV25-1	few	TRBJ2-7	CASSVAGSYEQYF	TGTGCCAGCAGTGTAGCGGGTTCCTACGAGCAGTACTTC
TRBD1	TRBV28	many	TRBJ2-7	CASSFPTGTGLVPVEQYF	TGTGCCAGCAGTTTCCCTACAGGGACAGGGCTAGTGCCGGTGGAGCAGTACTTC
.	TRBV20-1	.	TRBJ2-5	CSARVEADLETQYF	TGCAGTGCTAGGGTAGAAGCAGATTTAGAGACCCAGTACTTC
TRBD2	TRBV7-3	.	TRBJ2-2	CASSLEAGVNTGELFF	TGTGCCAGCAGCTTAGAGGCGGGAGTGAACACCGGGGAGCTGTTTTTT
.	TRBV6-5	many	TRBJ2-6	CASSYSFSDSGANVLTF	TGTGCCAGCAGTTACAGTTTTTCAGACTCTGGGGCCAACGTCCTGACTTTC
.	TRBV4-3	few	TRBJ1-2	CASSQGVKGSRRSNYGYTF	TGCGCCAGCAGCCAAGGGGTTAAAGGGAGCCGTCGGTCTAACTATGGCTACACCTTC
TRBD2	TRBV5-4	.	TRBJ2-7	CASSGGLAGLYEQYF	TGTGCCAGCAGCGGGGGACTAGCGGGTCTCTACGAGCAGTACTTC
.	TRBV10-3	.	TRBJ1-5	CAISESLGDGQPQHF	TGTGCCATCAGTGAGTCGTTGGGGGACGGTCAGCCCCAGCATTTT
.	TRBV10-3	.	TRBJ2-7	CAISDTYEQYF	TGTGCCATCAGTGACACCTACGAGCAGTACTTC
.	TRBV30	.	TRBJ1-2	CASSRGALYGYTF	TGTGCCAGCAGCCGGGGGGCTCTCTATGGCTACACCTTC
TRBD2	TRBV10-3	.	TRBJ2-3	CAITRGTSGGTRRTDTQYF	TGTGCCATCACGAGGGGGACTAGCGGGGGAACTCGACGTACAGATACGCAGTATTTT
.	TRBV28	.	TRBJ2-7	CASRLGVGAYEQYF	TGTGCCAGCCGTCTGGGGGTAGGAGCCTACGAGCAGTACTTC
.	TRBV2	many	TRBJ2-5	CASSDVGLGETQYF	TGTGCCAGCAGTGATGTAGGGTTGGGAGAGACCCAGTACTTC
TRBD2	TRBV6-6	few	TRBJ2-1	CASSLSSGGANEQFF	TGTGCCAGCAGTTTAAGTAGCGGGGGGGCGAATGAGCAGTTCTTC
.	TRBV20-1	.	TRBJ2-7	CSASSGYEQYF	TGCAGTGCCAGCAGCGGATACGAGCAGTACTTC